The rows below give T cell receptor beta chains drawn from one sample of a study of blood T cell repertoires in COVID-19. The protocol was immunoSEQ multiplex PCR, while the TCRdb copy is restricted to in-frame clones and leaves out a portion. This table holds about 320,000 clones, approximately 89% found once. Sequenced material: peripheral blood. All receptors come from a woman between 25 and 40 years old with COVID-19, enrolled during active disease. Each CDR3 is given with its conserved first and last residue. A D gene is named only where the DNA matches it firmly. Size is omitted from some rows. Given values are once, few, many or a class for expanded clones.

cdr3_nt: TGCGCCAGCAGCCAAGAAATCGGGGAAAATGAGCAGTTCTTC
cdr3_aa: CASSQEIGENEQFF
d_call: -
j_call: TRBJ2-1
cdr3_length: 14
clone_size: -
v_call: TRBV4-1

cdr3_nt: TGTGCCATACAGGGGGCTCAAGGCGTGACTAATGAAAAACTGTTTTTT
cdr3_aa: CAIQGAQGVTNEKLFF
d_call: TRBD1
j_call: TRBJ1-4
cdr3_length: 16
clone_size: -
v_call: TRBV28

cdr3_nt: TGTGCCAGCACCCCTCTTTTAGCGCCTTGGGAGCTGTTTTTT
cdr3_aa: CASTPLLAPWELFF
d_call: -
j_call: TRBJ2-2
cdr3_length: 14
clone_size: -
v_call: TRBV9

cdr3_nt: TGTGCCACCAGTGATTCGGGACAGATAGAGACCCAGTACTTC
cdr3_aa: CATSDSGQIETQYF
d_call: TRBD1
j_call: TRBJ2-5
cdr3_length: 14
clone_size: -
v_call: TRBV24-1

cdr3_nt: TGTGCCAGCAGTTCCCTGACAGGGTGGGGTACTGAAGCTTTCTTT
cdr3_aa: CASSSLTGWGTEAFF
d_call: TRBD1
j_call: TRBJ1-1
cdr3_length: 15
clone_size: -
v_call: TRBV6-5

cdr3_nt: TGTGCCAGCTCAGCAGCGGGACAAAGCTCCTACGAGCAGTACTTC
cdr3_aa: CASSAAGQSSYEQYF
d_call: -
j_call: TRBJ2-7
cdr3_length: 15
clone_size: -
v_call: TRBV18

cdr3_nt: TGTGCCAGCAGCCGGGTGGGCACAGGGCTCTCTAACTATGGCTACACCTTC
cdr3_aa: CASSRVGTGLSNYGYTF
d_call: -
j_call: TRBJ1-2
cdr3_length: 17
clone_size: -
v_call: TRBV3-1/TRBV3-2

cdr3_nt: TGTGCCAGCAGCCAAGATATGAGGAGACAGGGGATTCCAGATACGCAGTATTTT
cdr3_aa: CASSQDMRRQGIPDTQYF
d_call: TRBD1
j_call: TRBJ2-3
cdr3_length: 18
clone_size: -
v_call: TRBV4-2

cdr3_nt: TGCGCCAGCAGCTTGGTACAGGGGGCCAGCGAGCAGTACTTC
cdr3_aa: CASSLVQGASEQYF
d_call: TRBD1
j_call: TRBJ2-7
cdr3_length: 14
clone_size: once
v_call: TRBV5-1

cdr3_nt: TGTGCCAGTAGCTCTAGCGGGGGGGCCGTCGGCGAGCAGTACTTC
cdr3_aa: CASSSSGGAVGEQYF
d_call: TRBD2
j_call: TRBJ2-7
cdr3_length: 15
clone_size: -
v_call: TRBV19

cdr3_nt: TGTGCCAGCAGCCCCATCGGGGGGGGGCGTCAAGAGACCCAGTACTTC
cdr3_aa: CASSPIGGGRQETQYF
d_call: TRBD2
j_call: TRBJ2-5
cdr3_length: 16
clone_size: -
v_call: TRBV7-8

cdr3_nt: TGTGCCAGCAGTGTCACAGGGGGCTCTGGAAACACCATATATTTT
cdr3_aa: CASSVTGGSGNTIYF
d_call: TRBD1
j_call: TRBJ1-3
cdr3_length: 15
clone_size: -
v_call: TRBV6-4

cdr3_nt: TGCGCCAGCAGCACCGACTTGGACAGCTCCTACGAGCAGTACTTC
cdr3_aa: CASSTDLDSSYEQYF
d_call: -
j_call: TRBJ2-7
cdr3_length: 15
clone_size: -
v_call: TRBV5-1

cdr3_nt: TGTGCCAGCATTTCGGTGGCAGGGGTCGTTAGCAATCAGCCCCAGCATTTT
cdr3_aa: CASISVAGVVSNQPQHF
d_call: -
j_call: TRBJ1-5
cdr3_length: 17
clone_size: once
v_call: TRBV28

cdr3_nt: TGCGCCAGCAGCCAGGACAGGGTCGGGGTCGCTGAAGCTTTCTTT
cdr3_aa: CASSQDRVGVAEAFF
d_call: TRBD1
j_call: TRBJ1-1
cdr3_length: 15
clone_size: -
v_call: TRBV4-1

cdr3_nt: TGTGCCATCAGTGAGTCGACAGTATACACGCAGTATTTT
cdr3_aa: CAISESTVYTQYF
d_call: -
j_call: TRBJ2-3
cdr3_length: 13
clone_size: -
v_call: TRBV10-3

cdr3_nt: TGTGCCAGCAGGCGACAGCTCTACACTGAAGCTTTCTTT
cdr3_aa: CASRRQLYTEAFF
d_call: -
j_call: TRBJ1-1
cdr3_length: 13
clone_size: -
v_call: TRBV2

cdr3_nt: TGTGCCAGCTCACCAGGGGGCCAAACTAACTATGGCTACACCTTC
cdr3_aa: CASSPGGQTNYGYTF
d_call: -
j_call: TRBJ1-2
cdr3_length: 15
clone_size: -
v_call: TRBV18

cdr3_nt: TGTGCCAGCAGCCCCCATCGGACAGGCGAAGAGACCCAGTACTTC
cdr3_aa: CASSPHRTGEETQYF
d_call: TRBD1
j_call: TRBJ2-5
cdr3_length: 15
clone_size: -
v_call: TRBV3-1/TRBV3-2

cdr3_nt: TGTGCCAGCAGTTCCCGCGGGGTTCCCTACGAGCAGTACTTC
cdr3_aa: CASSSRGVPYEQYF
d_call: -
j_call: TRBJ2-7
cdr3_length: 14
clone_size: -
v_call: TRBV6-2/TRBV6-3

cdr3_nt: TGCAGCGTCAGACTGGGGGGGGCAAAAAGGGCAGATACGCAGTATTTT
cdr3_aa: CSVRLGGAKRADTQYF
d_call: -
j_call: TRBJ2-3
cdr3_length: 16
clone_size: -
v_call: TRBV29-1

cdr3_nt: TGCGCCAGCAGGAGCGGGGCCGCCACAGATACGCAGTATTTT
cdr3_aa: CASRSGAATDTQYF
d_call: TRBD2
j_call: TRBJ2-3
cdr3_length: 14
clone_size: -
v_call: TRBV5-1

cdr3_nt: TGTGCCAGCAGTACACAGGGCTTTGTGAGCACTGAAGCTTTCTTT
cdr3_aa: CASSTQGFVSTEAFF
d_call: -
j_call: TRBJ1-1
cdr3_length: 15
clone_size: -
v_call: TRBV2

cdr3_nt: TGTGCCAGCTCACCGGGGCAGGGTGTAGCTCAGCCCCAGCATTTT
cdr3_aa: CASSPGQGVAQPQHF
d_call: -
j_call: TRBJ1-5
cdr3_length: 15
clone_size: -
v_call: TRBV18

cdr3_nt: TGCGCCAGCAGCCAGGGGGGACTAGTTAGGGAGACCCAGTACTTC
cdr3_aa: CASSQGGLVRETQYF
d_call: TRBD2
j_call: TRBJ2-5
cdr3_length: 15
clone_size: -
v_call: TRBV4-1

cdr3_nt: TGCGCCAGCAGCTCGACAGGGACTGAAGCTTTCTTT
cdr3_aa: CASSSTGTEAFF
d_call: TRBD1
j_call: TRBJ1-1
cdr3_length: 12
clone_size: -
v_call: TRBV5-1

cdr3_nt: TGTGCCAGCAGCTTAGCTACGGTGAACACTGAAGCTTTCTTT
cdr3_aa: CASSLATVNTEAFF
d_call: -
j_call: TRBJ1-1
cdr3_length: 14
clone_size: -
v_call: TRBV7-9

cdr3_nt: TGTGCCAGCACCACAACCTCTTTTGAAAAACTGTTTTTT
cdr3_aa: CASTTTSFEKLFF
d_call: -
j_call: TRBJ1-4
cdr3_length: 13
clone_size: -
v_call: TRBV6-5

cdr3_nt: TGCAGCGCTTCTTGGGCGGGAGGGGCCCAGCATTTT
cdr3_aa: CSASWAGGAQHF
d_call: -
j_call: TRBJ1-5
cdr3_length: 12
clone_size: -
v_call: TRBV29-1

cdr3_nt: TGTGCCAGCAGCTTGTCCCTGGCGGGGCCCACAGATACGCAGTATTTT
cdr3_aa: CASSLSLAGPTDTQYF
d_call: -
j_call: TRBJ2-3
cdr3_length: 16
clone_size: -
v_call: TRBV7-9

cdr3_nt: TGTGCCAGCAGCCGTACAGGGGGCGCGGAAAAACTGTTTTTT
cdr3_aa: CASSRTGGAEKLFF
d_call: TRBD1
j_call: TRBJ1-4
cdr3_length: 14
clone_size: -
v_call: TRBV6-5

cdr3_nt: TGTGCCAGCAGCTTGGGGACAGGGGTGACCTACGAGCAGTACTTC
cdr3_aa: CASSLGTGVTYEQYF
d_call: TRBD1
j_call: TRBJ2-7
cdr3_length: 15
clone_size: few
v_call: TRBV5-8

cdr3_nt: TGCGCCAGCAGCTTAGCGGGGGGCGGGTACAATGAGCAGTTCTTC
cdr3_aa: CASSLAGGGYNEQFF
d_call: TRBD2
j_call: TRBJ2-1
cdr3_length: 15
clone_size: -
v_call: TRBV5-1

cdr3_nt: TGCGCCAGCAGCCCACAGATTCAGGGGGTTAACTATGGCTACACCTTC
cdr3_aa: CASSPQIQGVNYGYTF
d_call: TRBD1
j_call: TRBJ1-2
cdr3_length: 16
clone_size: -
v_call: TRBV4-1

cdr3_nt: TGTGCCAGCAGCTCCGAGGGGACAGTTAATGAAAAACTGTTTTTT
cdr3_aa: CASSSEGTVNEKLFF
d_call: TRBD1
j_call: TRBJ1-4
cdr3_length: 15
clone_size: -
v_call: TRBV7-9

cdr3_nt: TGTGCCTGGTCCCCGGGACAGGGAAATTCACCCCTCCACTTT
cdr3_aa: CAWSPGQGNSPLHF
d_call: TRBD1
j_call: TRBJ1-6
cdr3_length: 14
clone_size: once
v_call: TRBV30

cdr3_nt: TGCGCCAGCAGCTTGGGGACACCGGGACAGGGGGGCGGCTACACCTTC
cdr3_aa: CASSLGTPGQGGGYTF
d_call: TRBD1
j_call: TRBJ1-2
cdr3_length: 16
clone_size: -
v_call: TRBV5-1